The clone carrying this T cell receptor beta chain is termed medium-sized. As yet, its antigen is unknown. Germline-derived CDR1 and CDR2 are MNHEY and SVGAGI. CDR3 size: 15 residues. V was shortened by 10 bases and J by 7 bases, with 23 bases between the two germline ends. This specimen comes from a study of T cells in localized non-small cell lung cancer. Data came from immunoSEQ multiplex PCR; TCRdb stores just in-frame clones and leaves some out. The profile covers 30,000 to 35,000 clones, with almost 90% appearing a single time and 4.2% taken by the ten largest. General study findings and limits: Only one tumor region was sequenced, so heterogeneity remains possible. The study linked higher blood T cell density to longer overall survival. There were a median roughly 59 of the top 100 tumor clones appearing in adjacent lung.

The chain uses TRBV6-5 and TRBJ2-1; tentative D call: TRBD1 (5 bases). This specimen was peripheral blood, taken before any cancer treatment. This receptor was identified in a woman between 35 and 70 years old with stage I lung adenocarcinoma. The CDR3 is CATGGGRVFDNEQFF. CDR3 nucleotide sequence: TGTGCCACCGGCGGCGGCAGGGTATTCGATAATGAGCAGTTCTTC.